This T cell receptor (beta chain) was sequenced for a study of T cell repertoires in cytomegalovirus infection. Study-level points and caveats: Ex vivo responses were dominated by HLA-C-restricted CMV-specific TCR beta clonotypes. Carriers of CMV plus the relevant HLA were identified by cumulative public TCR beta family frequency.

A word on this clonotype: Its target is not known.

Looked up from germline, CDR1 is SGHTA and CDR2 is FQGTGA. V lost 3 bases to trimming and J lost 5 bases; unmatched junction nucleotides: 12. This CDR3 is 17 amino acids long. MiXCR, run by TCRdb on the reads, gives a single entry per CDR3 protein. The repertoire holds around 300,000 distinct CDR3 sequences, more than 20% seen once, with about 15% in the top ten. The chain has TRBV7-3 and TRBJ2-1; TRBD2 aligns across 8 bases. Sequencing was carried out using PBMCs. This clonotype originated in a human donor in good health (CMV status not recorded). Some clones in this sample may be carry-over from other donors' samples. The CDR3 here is CASSFLPRAGDHNEQFF. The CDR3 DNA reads TGTGCCAGCAGCTTCCTCCCCCGAGCGGGGGACCACAATGAGCAGTTCTTC.